This T cell receptor (beta chain) was sequenced for a study of blood T cells in healthy people across ages (dated by TCRdb to the mid-2010s). A note on the overall study: Template switching captured roughly one uniquely barcoded TCR beta cDNA molecule per two T cells in model experiments. The donors were divided into four age groups: young (average around 17 years), middle-aged (about 41), aged (about 60) and long-lived (82). The study measured age-related changes in TCR beta repertoire diversity using deep sequencing normalized with unique cDNA molecular identifiers. For two donors (one aged 18 to 30 and one aged 80 or older), the study analyzed two additional independent replicas of 1 million unique cDNA reads from the same blood draw. What the research found in general, with its limitations: Observed TCR beta diversity per million T cells fell roughly linearly with age, and a significant reduction was already apparent by age roughly 40. Estimates of total diversity based on one million sequenced T cells were considered lower bounds and underestimates. The long-lived group showed more naive CD4+ T cells, fewer expanded clones and increased TCR diversity than the aged group, suggesting age selection. Bulk unsorted PBMC profiling prevented conclusive comparison of naive and antigen-experienced compartments. The percentage of naive T cells measured by flow cytometry correlated strongly with observed TCR beta diversity. Donor CMV infection status was unknown, potentially confounding age-related changes in expanded clonotypes.

This clonotype was observed a few times. Its antigen is not yet known. Nothing much larger sits one base from this clone, and base qualities are not available. Donors were approximately 42 systemically healthy Caucasian individuals from Russia aged roughly 6 to 95 years. Approximately 11 milliliters of peripheral blood were drawn from each donor into EDTA-treated Vacutainer tubes. Ficoll-Paque density-gradient centrifugation was used to isolate PBMCs, with at least 7 million per sample. Total RNA was extracted from PBMCs with Trizol reagent, with at least 5 micrograms obtained per sample. The percentages of naive CD45RAhigh/CD27high T cells were determined by flow cytometry on a PBMC aliquot from every donor. Library construction relied on 5' RACE. The instrument was an Illumina HiSeq 2500. The second PCR ran for roughly 7 to 11 cycles and used a J-beta primer mix along with a sample-barcoded 5' primer. Each TCR beta cDNA molecule received a unique molecular identifier from a template-switch 5' adaptor carrying 12 random nucleotides. At least 2.5 million CDR3-containing paired-end reads were obtained from each sample. First-strand cDNA synthesis was performed from all RNA using the Mint cDNA synthesis kit, with priming by a TRBC-specific oligonucleotide. After uracil-DNA glycosylase treatment, a first 18-cycle PCR used universal primers M1SS and BC2_uni_R on all cDNA. The source study handled its data this way. Each sample was normalized by randomly selecting 1 million high-quality reads, each carrying a distinct molecular identifier. Reads sharing molecular identifiers were discarded rather than binned into consensus sequences. MiTCR, run with a Q25 quality threshold and the strictest error-elimination algorithm, handled CDR3 identification, clonotype clustering and error correction. A nonparametric unseen species model using Euler transformation provided a lower-bound estimate of total TCR beta diversity. TCRdb handled the public reads itself, with Q25 trimming in fastp and clone calling in MiXCR, and kept productive beta chains. Each entry is one CDR3 protein sequence, shown with its most common DNA and genes. TCRdb's processing, not the authors' own work, is the source of the V and J calls. Across this sample there are around 1,000,000 distinct CDR3 sequences, with roughly 24% seen only once. The ten largest clones take up around 0.7% of the sample.

CDR1 and CDR2, looked up from the germline V gene (reference sequence), are DFQATT and SNEGSKA. Its CDR3 holds 13 amino acids, cysteine through phenylalanine. The only DNA kept is the CDR3, 39 bases in frame from the first base. The V end loses 0 bases and the J end loses 4 bases, and a stretch of 9 bases separates them. The data also belong to a second study, concerning T cells of mothers and their children. The second paper states: Nine systemically healthy Caucasian individuals served as donors, namely three mothers together with their six children. cDNA synthesis used all of the extracted RNA, with 1.5 ug of RNA in each 15 ul reaction. In the second PCR, the M1S primer introduced both the sample barcodes and 2-4 random nucleotides. Over 9.5 million TCR beta CDR3 reads were obtained for each mother, and approximately 2.9 million reads were obtained for each child. TCR recombination output is similarly shaped by thymic selection in related and unrelated pairs, with a minor effect exerted by inherited differences. Normalized repertoire overlap in related mother-child pairs was always slightly higher than in unrelated mother-child pairs, but the difference was never significant. Persistent microchimeric T cell clones were not detected, at a sensitivity of approximately 93 clones per million clonotypes. The study used deep NGS to compare TCR beta repertoires of mothers and children, seeking features distinguishing related mother-child pairs from unrelated individuals. Mothers averaged roughly 36 +/- 4 years of age and children averaged around 11 +/- 4 years. Libraries were sequenced on Illumina HiSeq 2000 with 100+100 nt paired-end reads after adapter ligation with NEBNext reagents. To avoid cross-contamination, the mother libraries and the child libraries were prepared a month apart and sequenced in separate runs. For each donor, somewhere between about 450,000 and 2,100,000 distinct TCR beta clonotypes were identified. Naive TCR beta clonotypes were estimated from low-frequency clonotypes matched to each donor's FACS-determined naive share, without sorting.

The chain is made from TRBV20-1 and TRBJ2-5, with the D gene not clear enough to name. The sequenced sample consisted of blood. The TCR originated in a girl aged 2-10 years in good health. The CDR3 loop reads CSARDSAVETQYF. The nucleotides read TGCAGTGCTAGAGATTCGGCGGTAGAGACCCAGTACTTC.